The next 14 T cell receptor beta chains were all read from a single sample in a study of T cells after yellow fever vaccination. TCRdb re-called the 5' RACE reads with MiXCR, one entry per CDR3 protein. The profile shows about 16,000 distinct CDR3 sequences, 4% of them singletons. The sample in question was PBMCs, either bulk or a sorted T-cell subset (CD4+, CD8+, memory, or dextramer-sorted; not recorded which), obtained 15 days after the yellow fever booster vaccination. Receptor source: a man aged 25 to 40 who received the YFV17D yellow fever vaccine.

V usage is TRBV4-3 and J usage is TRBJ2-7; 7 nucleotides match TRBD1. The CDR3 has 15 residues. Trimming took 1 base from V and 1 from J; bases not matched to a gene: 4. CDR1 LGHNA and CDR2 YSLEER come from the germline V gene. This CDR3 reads CASSQVNRGSYEQYF. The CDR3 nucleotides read TGCGCCAGCAGCCAAGTAAACAGGGGTTCCTACGAGCAGTACTTC.

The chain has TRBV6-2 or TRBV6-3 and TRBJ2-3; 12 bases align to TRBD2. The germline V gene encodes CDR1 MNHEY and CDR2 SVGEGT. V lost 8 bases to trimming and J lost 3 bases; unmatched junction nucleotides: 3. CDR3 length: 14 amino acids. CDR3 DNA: TGTGCCAGCGGACTAGCGGGACTGACAGATACGCAGTATTTT. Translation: CASGLAGLTDTQYF.

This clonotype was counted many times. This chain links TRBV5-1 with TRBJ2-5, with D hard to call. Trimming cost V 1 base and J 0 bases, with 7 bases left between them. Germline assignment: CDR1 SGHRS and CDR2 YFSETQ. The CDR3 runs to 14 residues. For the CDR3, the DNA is TGCGCCAGCAGCTTGAACGGGTACCAAGAGACCCAGTACTTC. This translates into CASSLNGYQETQYF. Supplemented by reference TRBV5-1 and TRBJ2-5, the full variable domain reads KAGVTQTPRYLIKTRGQQVTLSCSPISGHRSVSWYQQTPGQGLQFLFEYFSETQRNKGNFPGRFSGRQFSNSRSEMNVSTLELGDSALYLCASSLNGYQETQYFGPGTRLLVL.

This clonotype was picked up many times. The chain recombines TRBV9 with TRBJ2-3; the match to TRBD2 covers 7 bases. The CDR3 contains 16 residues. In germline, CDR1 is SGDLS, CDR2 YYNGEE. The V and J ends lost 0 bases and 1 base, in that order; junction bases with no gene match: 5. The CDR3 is CASSVGAGVGTDTQYF. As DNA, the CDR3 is TGTGCCAGCAGCGTAGGTGCGGGGGTGGGCACAGATACGCAGTATTTT.

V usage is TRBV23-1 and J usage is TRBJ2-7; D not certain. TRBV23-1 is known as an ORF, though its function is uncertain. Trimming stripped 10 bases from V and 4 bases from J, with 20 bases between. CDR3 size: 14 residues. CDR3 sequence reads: CATCQPVRAYEQYF. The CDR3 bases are TGCGCCACCTGTCAGCCGGTACGAGCGTACGAGCAGTACTTC.

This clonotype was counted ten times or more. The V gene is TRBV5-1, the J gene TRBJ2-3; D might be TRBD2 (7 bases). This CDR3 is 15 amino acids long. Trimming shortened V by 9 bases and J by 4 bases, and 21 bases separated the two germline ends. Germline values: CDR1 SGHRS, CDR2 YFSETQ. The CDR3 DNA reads TGCGCCATCACGGGGGCGGGAGAAAGAGCAGATACGCAGTATTTT. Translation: CAITGAGERADTQYF.

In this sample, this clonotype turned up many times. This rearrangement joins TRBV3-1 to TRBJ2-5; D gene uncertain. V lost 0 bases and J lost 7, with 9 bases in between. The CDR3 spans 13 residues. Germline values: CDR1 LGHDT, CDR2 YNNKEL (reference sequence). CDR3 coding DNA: TGTGCCAGCAGCCAAGATAGAGGTGGGACCCAGTACTTC. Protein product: CASSQDRGGTQYF.

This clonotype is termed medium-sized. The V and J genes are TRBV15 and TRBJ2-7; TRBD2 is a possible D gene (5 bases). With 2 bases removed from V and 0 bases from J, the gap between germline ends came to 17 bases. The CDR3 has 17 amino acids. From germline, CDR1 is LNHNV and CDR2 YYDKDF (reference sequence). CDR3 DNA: TGTGCCACCAGCAGAAATGTAGCGCGATTAAGCTCCTACGAGCAGTACTTC. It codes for CATSRNVARLSSYEQYF.

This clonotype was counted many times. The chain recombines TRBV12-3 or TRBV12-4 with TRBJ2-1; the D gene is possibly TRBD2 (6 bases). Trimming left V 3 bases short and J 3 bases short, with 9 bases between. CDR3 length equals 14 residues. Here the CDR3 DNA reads TGTGCCAGCAGTTTCGCGGGAATCTACAATGAGCAGTTCTTC. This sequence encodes CASSFAGIYNEQFF.

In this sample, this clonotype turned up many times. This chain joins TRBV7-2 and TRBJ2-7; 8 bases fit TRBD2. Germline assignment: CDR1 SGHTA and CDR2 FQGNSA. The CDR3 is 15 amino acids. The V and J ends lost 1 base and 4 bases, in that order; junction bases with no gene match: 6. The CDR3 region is CASSLGGSGKYEQYF. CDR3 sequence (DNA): TGTGCCAGCAGCTTAGGTGGTAGCGGGAAGTACGAGCAGTACTTC.

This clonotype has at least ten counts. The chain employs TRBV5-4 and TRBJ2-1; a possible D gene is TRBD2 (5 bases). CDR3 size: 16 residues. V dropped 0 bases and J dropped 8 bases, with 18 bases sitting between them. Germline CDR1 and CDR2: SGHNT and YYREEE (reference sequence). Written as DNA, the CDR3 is TGTGCCAGCAGCTTGGATGGGGAGCTCTTCGGCGATGAGCAGTTCTTC. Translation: CASSLDGELFGDEQFF.

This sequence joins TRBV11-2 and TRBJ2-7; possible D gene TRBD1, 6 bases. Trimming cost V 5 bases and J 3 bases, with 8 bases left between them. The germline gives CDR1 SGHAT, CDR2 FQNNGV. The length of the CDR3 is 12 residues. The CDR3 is CASSRGGYEQYV. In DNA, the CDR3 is TGTGCCAGCAGCCGAGGGGGCTACGAGCAGTACGTC.

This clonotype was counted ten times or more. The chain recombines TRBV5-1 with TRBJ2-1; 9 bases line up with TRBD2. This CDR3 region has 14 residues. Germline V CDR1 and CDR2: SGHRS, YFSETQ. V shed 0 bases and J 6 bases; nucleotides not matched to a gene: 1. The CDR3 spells CASSLGSGSNEQFF. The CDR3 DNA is TGCGCCAGCAGCTTGGGTAGCGGGAGCAATGAGCAGTTCTTC.

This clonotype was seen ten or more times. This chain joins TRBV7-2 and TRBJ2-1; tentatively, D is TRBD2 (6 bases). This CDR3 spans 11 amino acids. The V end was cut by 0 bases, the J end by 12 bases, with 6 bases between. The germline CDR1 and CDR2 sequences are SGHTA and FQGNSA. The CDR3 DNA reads TGTGCCAGCAGCTTAGCCGGGAGGCAGTTCTTC. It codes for CASSLAGRQFF.